This T cell receptor (beta chain) comes out of a study of shared clonotypes between healthy human individuals. Regarding the study as a whole: Sharing across four donors was highest in naive CD4 (approximately 5%) and lowest in memory CD8 (about 0.4%). Only blood samples were collected, and tissue repertoires likely differ. It was the few donors that limited the genetic and exposure-history diversity represented.

Deletions cut 8 bases from V and 6 bases from J, with 29 bases between. Germline CDR1 reads MDHEN; CDR2 reads SYDVKM. The CDR3 covers 17 residues. It was approximately 0.2 ug DNA, 28,000 or so T cell genomes, that sorted-subset replicate PCRs used. Sequencing used immunoSEQ multiplex PCR; TCRdb keeps in-frame clones, though not all of them. Among about 2.3 million clones listed, approximately 93% were seen once. With respect to this clone: Its matching antigen is unknown.

Source material: naive CD4+ T cells from PBMCs. As for subset: CD45RA+ positively selected. V gene TRBV28 combines with J gene TRBJ2-7, with a weak D call TRBD1 (6 bases). The clonotype originates from a man aged 18 to 30 in good health. Some clones in this sample may be carry-over from other donors' samples. CDR3 loop: CASLPPGEIVGLREQYF. The CDR3 bases are TGTGCCAGCCTCCCCCCAGGGGAGATAGTAGGTTTACGCGAGCAGTACTTC.